This entry concerns a single TCR beta chain. Sequenced by immunoSEQ multiplex PCR; TCRdb stores in-frame clones only, minus some. The sample includes about 190,000 clones, approximately 85% of them seen just once. The data are from a study of blood T cell repertoires in COVID-19. On the study more broadly: Whether acute or convalescent, the COVID-19 samples came from the United States, Italy and Spain. Nucleic acid was either cDNA or gDNA, and it came from T cells, B-cell-depleted T cells, or PBMCs.

Cohorts were based on clinical histories the participants reported. What was sequenced was PBMCs or T cells enriched from blood (not recorded which). The receptor was isolated from a man in his forties with acute COVID-19.

The CDR3 nucleotides read TGTGCCAGCCGGCGGGACTCCTATAATTCACCCCTCCACTTT. Its translation: CASRRDSYNSPLHF. V usage is TRBV2 and J usage is TRBJ1-6; unclear D gene. Trimming removed 8 bases from V and 0 bases from J, with 8 bases in between. This CDR3 has 14 amino acids. Germline CDR1 is SNHLY and CDR2 is FYNNEI.